The 23 T cell receptor beta chains listed next were all sequenced from one sample in a study of T-cell memory formation after mild COVID-19. One entry per CDR3 protein, called by TCRdb with MiXCR from the 5' RACE reads. The sample gives hundreds of thousands of distinct CDR3 sequences, roughly 25% of which show up once; around 12% is in the top ten. The specimen sequenced was PBMCs or a T cell subset sorted from them (not recorded which). The receptors stem from an adult woman who had mild COVID-19 (a few samples of this study predate the infection). Cell type and time point are not known.

This chain links TRBV30 with TRBJ2-7, with 12 bases matching TRBD1. The CDR3 covers 17 residues. Germline V gene lookup returns CDR1 GTSNPN and CDR2 SVGIG (reference sequence). V lost 1 base, J lost 5 bases, and 12 bases stayed unmatched. The CDR3 here is CAWSGESGTGGFHEQYF. The CDR3 DNA reads as TGTGCCTGGAGTGGGGAGTCCGGGACAGGGGGCTTCCACGAGCAGTACTTC.

The chain combines TRBV29-1 with TRBJ2-1, with 7 bases identical to TRBD1. Germline V gene lookup returns CDR1 SQVTM and CDR2 ANQGSEA. The CDR3 consists of 13 residues. V lost 5 bases to trimming and J lost 7 bases; unmatched junction nucleotides: 8. The CDR3 nucleotides read TGCAGCGTTCTTGGACAGGAAAGGAATGAGCAGTTCTTC. This codes for CSVLGQERNEQFF.

The V call is TRBV10-3, the J call TRBJ2-5; D gene unclear. The length of the CDR3 is 11 residues. Between the trimmed V and J ends, which lost 4 bases and 5 bases, there was a span of 5 bases. CDR1 is ENHRY and CDR2 is SYGVKD in the germline V gene. CDR3 sequence: CAISAKETQYF. CDR3 in DNA: TGTGCCATCAGTGCAAAGGAGACCCAGTACTTC.

The rearrangement links TRBV5-1 to TRBJ2-3; D gene ambiguous. The CDR3 is 13 amino acids. CDR1 and CDR2 from the germline V gene are SGHRS and YFSETQ. Deletions cut 4 bases from V and 0 bases from J, with 6 bases between. The CDR3 loop reads CASSRPSTDTQYF. In DNA, the CDR3 is TGCGCCAGCAGCCGGCCAAGCACAGATACGCAGTATTTT. The variable domain in full, completed from reference TRBV5-1 and TRBJ2-3, reads KAGVTQTPRYLIKTRGQQVTLSCSPISGHRSVSWYQQTPGQGLQFLFEYFSETQRNKGNFPGRFSGRQFSNSRSEMNVSTLELGDSALYLCASSRPSTDTQYFGPGTRLTVL.

V usage is TRBV18 and J usage is TRBJ1-2; the match to TRBD1 covers 12 bases. This CDR3 has 15 residues. After removal of 6 bases from V and 9 bases from J, the junction contained 11 bases not matched to a gene. Looked up from germline, CDR1 is KGHSH and CDR2 is LQKENI. Here the CDR3 reads CASSPGQGAVWRYTF. The CDR3 DNA reads TGTGCCAGCTCGCCGGGACAGGGGGCCGTCTGGCGCTACACCTTC.

V gene TRBV5-1 combines with J gene TRBJ2-3; D not certain. Germline-derived CDR1 and CDR2 are SGHRS and YFSETQ. Trimming took 5 bases from V and 5 from J, leaving 9 bases between them. The CDR3 consists of 12 residues. The CDR3 region has the DNA TGCGCCAGCAGGTCCGACGGAGATACGCAGTATTTT. This gives the protein CASRSDGDTQYF.

This clonotype was observed a handful of times. Here the CDR3 DNA reads TGCGCCAGCAGTCAGTCGGACAGCTACGAGCAGTACTTC. As protein: CASSQSDSYEQYF. V usage is TRBV23-1 and J usage is TRBJ2-7, with D maybe TRBD1 (6 bases). TRBV23-1 has ORF status, its function being uncertain. CDR3 size: 13 residues. Trimming shortened V by 3 bases and J by 3 bases, and 9 bases separated the two germline ends.

J is TRBJ2-7 and V is TRBV7-2; 8 positions match TRBD1. CDR3 length: 15 amino acids. Germline V gives CDR1 SGHTA, CDR2 FQGNSA. Trimming took 0 bases from V and 4 from J; bases not matched to a gene: 5. The CDR3 loop is CASSLATGTGYEQYF. CDR3 DNA sequence: TGTGCCAGCAGCTTAGCCACCGGGACAGGTTACGAGCAGTACTTC.

The CDR3 is CATSDGTDYEQYF. CDR3 in DNA: TGTGCCACCAGTGATGGGACCGATTACGAGCAGTACTTC. The chain joins TRBV24-1 to TRBJ2-7; possibly TRBD1 or TRBD2 for D (5 bases each). Germline assignment: CDR1 KGHDR and CDR2 SFDVKD. The CDR3 runs to 13 residues. V was shortened by 3 bases and J by 4 bases, with 9 bases between the two germline ends.

This chain connects TRBV24-1 to TRBJ2-5, with a weak D call TRBD2 (6 bases). CDR3 size: 14 residues. Germline CDR1 reads KGHDR; CDR2 reads SFDVKD. V lost 8 bases to trimming and J lost 3 bases, with 15 bases between them. CDR3 DNA sequence: TGTGCCACCATGGATGCGGGGCTTAAAGAGACCCAGTACTTC. Protein: CATMDAGLKETQYF.

The V and J genes are TRBV14 and TRBJ1-6; D gene uncertain. Trimming shortened V by 1 base and J by 7 bases, and 11 bases separated the two germline ends. Germline CDR1 reads SGHDN; CDR2 reads FVKESK. This CDR3 has 15 amino acids. CDR3 in amino acids: CASSQVPGRNSPLHF. CDR3 bases: TGTGCCAGCAGCCAAGTCCCGGGGAGAAATTCACCCCTCCACTTT.

The chain is built from TRBV30 and TRBJ2-3; D is tentatively TRBD1 or TRBD2 (6 bases each). This CDR3 spans 13 amino acids. Deletions cut 3 bases from V and 4 bases from J, with 11 bases between. Germline V lookup: CDR1 GTSNPN, CDR2 SVGIG (reference sequence). The CDR3 here is CAWRSRGPDTQYF. For the CDR3, the DNA is TGTGCCTGGAGGTCCCGGGGGCCAGATACGCAGTATTTT.

The table lists this clonotype with a few counts. The V gene is TRBV5-1, the J gene TRBJ2-7; D ambiguous. The germline gives CDR1 SGHRS, CDR2 YFSETQ. V lost 0 bases to trimming and J lost 6 bases, with 10 bases between them. CDR3 length equals 13 residues. The CDR3 nucleotides read TGCGCCAGCAGCTTGGTAGATGGGTTCGAGCAGTACTTC. Encoded protein: CASSLVDGFEQYF.

This clonotype was found a few times. The V and J genes are TRBV15 and TRBJ1-3, with D perhaps matching TRBD1 (5 bases). The CDR3 spans 17 residues. The V gene's germline CDR1 is LNHNV and CDR2 YYDKDF (reference sequence). Trimming removed 5 bases from V and 4 bases from J, with 21 bases in between. The CDR3 DNA follows: TGTGCCACCAGCCACCGGCCGGCGAGGGGCGCCGGAAACACCATATATTTT. It codes for CATSHRPARGAGNTIYF.

V usage is TRBV7-2 and J usage is TRBJ2-7, with 9 bases that match TRBD1. The CDR3 totals 18 residues. With V trimmed by 0 bases and J by 3 bases, 12 bases remained unmatched. Germline V gene sequence: CDR1 SGHTA, CDR2 FQGNSA. The CDR3 loop reads CASSLARRIGQGLYEQYF. DNA for the CDR3: TGTGCCAGCAGCTTAGCGCGGAGGATTGGACAGGGGCTCTACGAGCAGTACTTC.

The CDR3 spells CASSPARYGYTF. Written as DNA, the CDR3 is TGTGCCAGCAGCCCAGCACGGTATGGCTACACCTTC. The genes are TRBV7-9 and TRBJ1-2; D ambiguous. The CDR3 extends over 12 amino acids. Germline V gene lookup returns CDR1 SEHNR and CDR2 FQNEAQ (reference sequence). Trimming took off 5 bases at V and 5 bases at J, with 9 bases between the two ends.

The rearrangement links TRBV9 to TRBJ1-4; D is undetermined. The CDR3 has 13 residues. The V end was cut by 10 bases, the J end by 6 bases, with 16 bases between. Germline CDR1 and CDR2: SGDLS and YYNGEE. CDR3 sequence: CASRRDGDEKLFF. The CDR3 DNA is TGTGCCTCCAGGCGCGACGGTGATGAAAAACTGTTTTTT.

The rearrangement joins TRBV20-1 to TRBJ2-7; D is unresolved. The CDR3 contains 11 residues. The V gene's germline CDR1 is DFQATT and CDR2 SNEGSKA (reference sequence). V was trimmed by 5 bases and J by 3 bases, leaving 8 bases between them. CDR3 loop: CSASQDYEQYF. The CDR3 DNA sequence: TGCAGTGCTTCGCAGGACTACGAGCAGTACTTC.

This chain uses TRBV6-5 with TRBJ1-2; 7 bases fit TRBD1. Germline V gives CDR1 MNHEY, CDR2 SVGAGI. J lost 4 bases, V lost 6 bases, and 8 bases had no gene match. The length of the CDR3 is 14 residues. CDR3 coding DNA: TGTGCCAGCAGAAGACAGGGAGGGGTCTATGGCTACACCTTC. As protein: CASRRQGGVYGYTF.

CDR3 region: CASSQVAGLAGGGDFF. DNA for the CDR3: TGTGCCAGCAGCCAAGTGGCGGGACTAGCGGGGGGAGGCGACTTCTTC. This chain links TRBV3-1 with TRBJ2-1; 15 positions agree with TRBD2. Germline CDR1 reads LGHDT; CDR2 reads YNNKEL (reference sequence). The CDR3 totals 16 residues. J was trimmed by 16 bases and V by 1 base; bases with no gene match: 11.

CDR3 nucleotide sequence: TGTGCCAGCAGCTTGCAGACAGGGTATACCGGGGAGCTGTTTTTT. Translated, it gives CASSLQTGYTGELFF. This chain links TRBV7-9 with TRBJ2-2; 7 bases fit TRBD1. The V gene's germline CDR1 is SEHNR and CDR2 FQNEAQ (reference sequence). V gave up 3 bases and J gave up 5 bases; unmatched junction bases: 6. The CDR3 contains 15 residues.

The V and J genes are TRBV12-3 or TRBV12-4 and TRBJ2-7; unclear D gene. V was shortened by 1 base and J by 0 bases, with 13 bases between the two germline ends. The CDR3 contains 16 residues. The CDR3 nucleotides read TGTGCCAGCAGTTTAGGGCGTACGACGGTCTCCTACGAGCAGTACTTC. Translation: CASSLGRTTVSYEQYF.

The J gene is TRBJ2-3, the V gene TRBV2; weak D call: TRBD2 (5 bases). Germline V CDR1 and CDR2: SNHLY, FYNNEI. The CDR3 extends over 14 amino acids. Trimming stripped 6 bases from V and 2 bases from J, with 12 bases between. The chain's CDR3 is CASSDGRVTDTQYF. The CDR3 coding sequence is TGTGCCAGCAGCGATGGGCGGGTCACAGATACGCAGTATTTT.